One T cell receptor (beta chain) is described in this entry. This sample was taken from a study of blood T cell repertoires in COVID-19. About the research overall: Some COVID-19 samples were acute and others convalescent; all came from the United States, Italy and Spain.

Participants were aged roughly 18 to 100 years from 24 US areas. Categorization into cohorts depended on clinical history that participants reported. A COVID-19 case was met by exposed participants within 2 weeks before study entry. Generated by immunoSEQ multiplex PCR, the TCRdb table keeps only in-frame clones and is missing some. Of around 330,000 clones in the sample, approximately 81% were seen once. The sample was PBMCs or T cells enriched from blood (not recorded which). This receptor was obtained from a woman in her twenties or thirties who had been exposed to COVID-19.

CDR3 in amino acids: CASSLASTSYEQYF. The CDR3 DNA reads as TGCGCCAGCAGCTTGGCTAGCACCTCCTACGAGCAGTACTTC. The chain carries TRBV5-1 and TRBJ2-7; D possibly corresponds to TRBD2 (5 bases). V lost 0 bases, J lost 0 bases, and 7 bases lay in between. In germline, CDR1 is SGHRS, CDR2 YFSETQ. The CDR3 is 14 residues long.